These 25 T cell receptor beta chains came from one sample sequenced in a study of T cell responses to AZD1222 COVID-19 vaccine. Only in-frame clones appear in the TCRdb table, and some are missing; sequencing was by immunoSEQ multiplex PCR. The data show tens of thousands of clones, with around nine tenths seen just once and around 2.2% held by the top ten. The sequenced sample was peripheral blood, obtained on day 0 of AZD1222 vaccination. The receptors come from an adult in good health.

This chain links TRBV10-1 with TRBJ2-3; perhaps TRBD1 as D (5 bases). With 0 bases removed from V and 6 bases from J, the gap between germline ends came to 10 bases. CDR1 and CDR2 (germline): WNHNN, SYGVQD (reference sequence). The CDR3 spans 14 residues. CDR3 in amino acids: CASSESGRVDTQYF. The CDR3 DNA reads TGCGCCAGCAGTGAGTCGGGGCGAGTCGATACGCAGTATTTT.

The rearrangement links TRBV18 to TRBJ2-3; 9 bases are shared with TRBD2. CDR3 length: 15 amino acids. Trimming took 3 bases from V and 5 from J; bases not matched to a gene: 6. Germline V lookup: CDR1 KGHSH, CDR2 LQKENI. In DNA form, the CDR3 reads TGTGCCAGCTCACCCCTGGCTAGCGGGAAAGATACGCAGTATTTT. Translated, it gives CASSPLASGKDTQYF.

The rearrangement joins TRBV9 to TRBJ2-1; TRBD2 agrees at 11 bases. This CDR3 has 15 residues. V lost 2 bases, J lost 5 bases, and 3 bases stayed unmatched. Germline values: CDR1 SGDLS, CDR2 YYNGEE. CDR3 in amino acids: CASSVSGGGNNEQFF. CDR3 nucleotide sequence: TGTGCCAGCAGCGTTAGCGGGGGGGGAAACAATGAGCAGTTCTTC.

The chain is built from TRBV19 and TRBJ2-1; maybe TRBD1 (6 bases). Trimming left V 7 bases short and J 6 bases short, with 19 bases between. In germline, CDR1 is LNHDA, CDR2 SQIVND (reference sequence). The CDR3 loop spans 15 amino acids. The CDR3 sequence is CASTDTGPLGNEQFF. The CDR3 nucleotides are TGTGCCAGTACCGATACAGGGCCCCTTGGCAATGAGCAGTTCTTC.

CDR3 coding DNA: TGTGCCAGCAGCCAACTAAGCGAGCAGTACTTC. Translation gives CASSQLSEQYF. The chain is built from TRBV3-1 (or the pseudogene TRBV3-2) and TRBJ2-7; D not resolved. CDR1 and CDR2 (germline): LGHDT, YNNKEL (reference sequence). Between the trimmed V and J ends, which lost 2 bases and 6 bases, there was a span of 5 bases. CDR3 length: 11 residues.

The chain links TRBV27 to TRBJ1-1; D uncertain. In germline, CDR1 is MNHEY, CDR2 SMNVEV (reference sequence). Trimming left V 4 bases short and J 6 bases short, with 12 bases between. The CDR3 loop spans 13 amino acids. The CDR3 is CASSSQAVAEAFF. CDR3 sequence (DNA): TGTGCCAGCAGTTCCCAGGCGGTCGCTGAAGCTTTCTTT.

The J gene is TRBJ1-2, the V gene TRBV5-5; a possible D gene is TRBD1 (5 bases). Trimming left V 0 bases short and J 4 bases short, with 13 bases between. Germline values: CDR1 SGHKS, CDR2 YYEKEE (reference sequence). There are 15 residues in the CDR3. CDR3 bases: TGTGCCAGCAGCTTGGGTCTGGGGCTGGGCTATGGCTACACCTTC. Its protein product is CASSLGLGLGYGYTF. The variable domain in full, completed from reference TRBV5-5 and TRBJ1-2, reads DAGVTQSPTHLIKTRGQQVTLRCSPISGHKSVSWYQQVLGQGPQFIFQYYEKEERGRGNFPDRFSARQFPNYSSELNVNALLLGDSALYLCASSLGLGLGYGYTFGSGTRLTVV.

The rearrangement joins TRBV18 to TRBJ1-4; tentative D call: TRBD1 (5 bases). Trimming stripped 5 bases from V and 8 bases from J, with 12 bases between. The germline V gene has CDR1 KGHSH and CDR2 LQKENI. The CDR3 contains 13 residues. The CDR3 DNA sequence: TGTGCCAGCTCAGCGACACGGGGGGAAAAACTGTTTTTT. Translating it yields CASSATRGEKLFF.

The chain combines TRBV5-1 with TRBJ2-7; 7 bases are a match to TRBD2. CDR3 length: 16 amino acids. V gave up 3 bases and J gave up 3 bases; unmatched junction bases: 12. Per the germline V gene, CDR1 is SGHRS and CDR2 is YFSETQ. The CDR3 loop is CASSSLGGSAVYEQYF. The DNA for the CDR3 is TGCGCCAGCAGCTCTCTGGGCGGGAGTGCGGTCTACGAGCAGTACTTC. The full variable domain, its missing parts supplied by reference TRBV5-1 and TRBJ2-7, is KAGVTQTPRYLIKTRGQQVTLSCSPISGHRSVSWYQQTPGQGLQFLFEYFSETQRNKGNFPGRFSGRQFSNSRSEMNVSTLELGDSALYLCASSSLGGSAVYEQYFGPGTRLTVT.

This chain joins TRBV25-1 and TRBJ2-3; TRBD2 agrees at 12 bases. Trimming at V came to 7 bases and at J to 2 bases, leaving 4 bases not matched to a gene. CDR3 length equals 15 residues. The germline V gene has CDR1 MGHDK and CDR2 SYGVNS. The CDR3 DNA reads as TGTGCCAGCACAGGACTAGCGGGATTCACAGATACGCAGTATTTT. Translating it yields CASTGLAGFTDTQYF.

This chain uses TRBV5-1 with TRBJ1-5; 7 bases map to TRBD1. Germline CDR1 SGHRS, CDR2 YFSETQ. The CDR3 covers 15 residues. Trimming at V came to 3 bases and at J to 0 bases, leaving 3 bases not matched to a gene. The CDR3 DNA reads TGCGCCAGCAGCTCCGGACAGGTTAGCAATCAGCCCCAGCATTTT. Translated: CASSSGQVSNQPQHF.

The genes are TRBV6-2 or TRBV6-3 and TRBJ1-1; the match to TRBD1 covers 8 bases. Germline values: CDR1 MNHEY, CDR2 SVGEGT. The CDR3 extends over 17 amino acids. With V trimmed by 0 bases and J by 1 base, 7 bases remained unmatched. The CDR3 here is CASSYSPRTGKNTEAFF. Here the CDR3 DNA reads TGTGCCAGCAGTTACTCGCCCCGGACAGGGAAGAACACTGAAGCTTTCTTT.

The chain has TRBV3-1 (or the pseudogene TRBV3-2) and TRBJ1-6; D is unresolved. Germline CDR1 is LGHDT and CDR2 is YNNKEL (reference sequence). V shed 5 bases and J shed 1 base, with 12 bases lying between them. CDR3 length: 16 residues. The CDR3 bases are TGTGCCAGCAGCTCTAGAAGTCCATCCTATAATTCACCCCTCCACTTT. It codes for CASSSRSPSYNSPLHF.

The chain recombines TRBV7-2 with TRBJ1-6, with 9 nucleotides matching TRBD1. There are 15 residues in the CDR3. Looked up from germline, CDR1 is SGHTA and CDR2 is FQGNSA. With 4 bases clipped from V and 6 bases from J, the junction kept 4 bases outside the gene matches. CDR3 in amino acids: CASSSTQGANSPLHF. For the CDR3, the DNA is TGTGCCAGCAGCTCGACACAGGGGGCTAATTCACCCCTCCACTTT.

Only a few counts were recorded for this clone. This sequence joins TRBV5-1 and TRBJ2-7; a possible D gene is TRBD1 (5 bases). Germline V gene lookup returns CDR1 SGHRS and CDR2 YFSETQ. This CDR3 is built from 15 residues. V shed 5 bases and J shed 6 bases, with 21 bases lying between them. The CDR3 DNA follows: TGCGCCAGCAGGCCAGGGTCCCAAAATGGTGGCGAGCAGTACTTC. Its protein product is CASRPGSQNGGEQYF. Using reference TRBV5-1 and TRBJ2-7 for the parts outside the CDR3, the full variable domain is KAGVTQTPRYLIKTRGQQVTLSCSPISGHRSVSWYQQTPGQGLQFLFEYFSETQRNKGNFPGRFSGRQFSNSRSEMNVSTLELGDSALYLCASRPGSQNGGEQYFGPGTRLTVT.

The chain combines TRBV6-1 with TRBJ1-2, with a possible D match to TRBD1 (5 bases). Germline V gene data show CDR1 as MNHNS and CDR2 as SASEGT. The CDR3 covers 17 residues. V was shortened by 2 bases and J by 0 bases, with 16 bases between the two germline ends. CDR3 in amino acids: CASSEPWGTESNYGYTF. CDR3 DNA sequence: TGTGCCAGCAGTGAACCGTGGGGGACGGAGTCTAACTATGGCTACACCTTC.

This clone showed up just a few times. The chain couples TRBV2 to TRBJ2-7; 8 bases map to TRBD2. V was clipped by 11 bases and J by 4 bases; unmatched bases: 13. Germline V gives CDR1 SNHLY, CDR2 FYNNEI. This CDR3 is 14 amino acids long. The CDR3 loop reads CASKGGPGGYEQYF. As DNA, the CDR3 is TGTGCCTCCAAGGGGGGACCGGGAGGGTACGAGCAGTACTTC.

The V call is TRBV12-5, the J call TRBJ1-2, with a tentative D call TRBD1 (5 bases). From germline, CDR1 is LGHNT and CDR2 FRNRAP. The CDR3 runs 12 residues. V was shortened by 6 bases and J by 13 bases, with 18 bases between the two germline ends. The CDR3 reads CASGRSDQTATF. The CDR3 DNA reads TGTGCTAGTGGCCGTAGCGACCAGACAGCCACCTTC. Full variable domain (rest looked up from reference TRBV12-5 and TRBJ1-2): DARVTQTPRHKVTEMGQEVTMRCQPILGHNTVFWYRQTMMQGLELLAYFRNRAPLDDSGMPKDRFSAEMPDATLATLKIQPSEPRDSAVYFCASGRSDQTATFGSGTRLTVV.

The chain links TRBV9 to TRBJ2-7; 10 nucleotides align to TRBD2. The germline gives CDR1 SGDLS, CDR2 YYNGEE. The CDR3 sequence is 15 residues long. CDR3 sequence (DNA): TGTGCAAGTTCCGGGGGACTAGCGAGAACCTACGAGCAGTACTTC. This translates into CASSGGLARTYEQYF.

The chain recombines TRBV7-2 with TRBJ2-3; unclear D gene. CDR1 is SGHTA, CDR2 FQGNSA, per germline. Trimming took 7 bases from V and 2 from J, leaving 7 bases between them. The CDR3 spans 12 residues. The CDR3, as DNA: TGTGCCAGCAATGATCTCACAGATACGCAGTATTTT. Residues: CASNDLTDTQYF.

The rearrangement links TRBV27 to TRBJ1-4, with D possibly being TRBD1 (5 bases). CDR3 length equals 12 residues. The germline V gene has CDR1 MNHEY and CDR2 SMNVEV (reference sequence). Trimming removed 10 bases at V and 10 bases at J, with 16 bases between. In nucleotides, the CDR3 is TGTGCCACCGGGGCCCTAGCGGGAAAACTGTTTTTT. It encodes CATGALAGKLFF.

The chain combines TRBV4-1 with TRBJ1-2, with 7 nucleotides matching TRBD1. The CDR3 is made up of 13 amino acids. Germline V gene data show CDR1 as MGHRA and CDR2 as YSYEKL. Trimming removed 1 base from V and 8 bases from J; junction bases left unmatched: 4. The CDR3: CASSQGTGRGYTF. The CDR3 DNA is TGCGCCAGCAGCCAAGGGACAGGACGCGGCTACACCTTC.

V and J are TRBV6-5 and TRBJ1-2; D uncertain. The germline V gene has CDR1 MNHEY and CDR2 SVGAGI. This CDR3 is 12 amino acids long. Trimming cost V 6 bases and J 2 bases, with 7 bases left between them. The CDR3 DNA follows: TGTGCCAGCAGCCAAAGGAACTATGGCTACACCTTC. It codes for CASSQRNYGYTF.

This clone was observed once. The chain carries TRBV3-1 (or the pseudogene TRBV3-2) and TRBJ1-6; 9 bases are shared with TRBD1. The CDR3 totals 14 residues. The V segment lost 3 bases and the J segment 7 bases; nucleotides outside the gene matches: 1. CDR1 LGHDT and CDR2 YNNKEL come from the germline V gene (reference sequence). Written as DNA, the CDR3 is TGTGCCAGCAGCCACGGACAGGGGAATTCACCCCTCCACTTT. It encodes CASSHGQGNSPLHF.

The chain uses TRBV18 and TRBJ1-1; D not certain. CDR1 is KGHSH and CDR2 is LQKENI in the germline V gene. This CDR3 is built from 16 residues. Deletions cut 3 bases from V and 1 base from J, with 15 bases between. This chain's CDR3 is CASSPGTRWRNTEAFF. In DNA form, the CDR3 reads TGTGCCAGCTCACCGGGAACACGGTGGCGGAACACTGAAGCTTTCTTT.